This record looks at one T cell receptor (beta chain) sequence and its context. One end of the junction is discordant with germline, which a read error may explain. This sample was included in a study of blood T cell repertoires in COVID-19. In the study overall: Sites in the United States, Italy and Spain provided acute and convalescent COVID-19 samples. In each case, the material was cDNA or gDNA derived from T cells, B-cell-depleted T cells, or PBMCs.

This CDR3 contains 13 residues. Germline lookup yields CDR1 WNHNN and CDR2 SYGVQD (reference sequence). Assay used: immunoSEQ multiplex PCR; TCRdb lists only in-frame clones, some missing. The table lists approximately 60,000 clones, more than 60% of them singletons. Sequencing was done on a sample of peripheral blood. The chain uses TRBV10-1 and TRBJ2-7; 11 bases fit TRBD1. The receptor was isolated from an elderly woman with active or convalescent COVID-19. The CDR3, as DNA: TGCGCCAGCAGCGAGGGACAGGGGGGCCTCCCCTTATTC. This translates into CASSEGQGGLPLF.